This T cell receptor beta chain was identified in a study of shared clonotypes between healthy human individuals. Study-wide background: Per-donor plates numbered three CD4 naive, three CD4 memory, two CD8 naive and one CD8 memory. Findings of the study overall: The study's rarefaction showed incomplete sorted-subset sequencing despite large depth. Of the naive CD4 clonotypes, roughly 5.2% were shared across a handful of donors.

This clone was seen just once. Its specificity is unknown. Naive CD8 cells were CD45RO-negative, positively selected for CCR7, excluding terminally differentiated effector memory CD45RA+ cells. Deep level was the assay's run setting. The method was immunoSEQ multiplex PCR; TCRdb's version includes in-frame clones alone and lacks a portion of them. The table shows around 2.1 million clones, with approximately 94% occurring only once. Germline assignment: CDR1 MDHEN and CDR2 SYDVKM. Trimming cost V 5 bases and J 7 bases; bases outside gene matches: 11. This CDR3 region has 14 residues. The rearrangement links TRBV28 to TRBJ2-7, with 7 nucleotides matching TRBD1. This TCR was sampled from a man aged 18-30 years in good health. Some clones in this sample may be carry-over from other donors' samples. Sequencing was carried out using naive CD8+ T cells from PBMCs. CDR3 sequence (DNA): TGTGCCAGCAGTGAACAGGGGAACTCGGGGGAGCAGTACTTC. Translation: CASSEQGNSGEQYF.